The rows below give T cell receptor beta chains drawn from one sample of a study of blood T cell repertoires in COVID-19. Produced via immunoSEQ multiplex PCR; TCRdb's table is partial and in-frame only. The sample holds about 100,000 clones; about 80% are singletons and the top ten take over 10%. Sequenced: peripheral blood. These receptors were obtained from a woman in her sixties or seventies with acute or convalescent COVID-19. The CDR3 runs from the conserved cysteine through the conserved F or W. The order of the fields is J gene, V gene, clone size, D gene, CDR3 DNA, CDR3 protein. D genes are given only for firm matches. Size is omitted from some rows. Given values are once, few, many or a class for expanded clones.

j_gene: TRBJ1-1; v_gene: TRBV7-2; abundance: once; d_gene: TRBD1; CDR3nt: TGTGCCAGCCGAGGGGGCGGCTCCACTCAAGAAGCTTTCTTT; CDR3aa: CASRGGGSTQEAFF
j_gene: TRBJ2-2; v_gene: TRBV28; abundance: few; d_gene: TRBD2; CDR3nt: TGTGCCAGCATCTCCCCAGCGGGGGACACCGGGGAGCTGTTTTTT; CDR3aa: CASISPAGDTGELFF
j_gene: TRBJ2-7; v_gene: TRBV27; abundance: -; d_gene: -; CDR3nt: TGTGCCAGCAGTCCGATCGGCTACGAGCAGTACTTC; CDR3aa: CASSPIGYEQYF
j_gene: TRBJ1-5; v_gene: TRBV2; abundance: -; d_gene: TRBD1; CDR3nt: TGTGCCAGCAGAGGACAGGGGGCCGGACAGCCCCAGCATTTT; CDR3aa: CASRGQGAGQPQHF
j_gene: TRBJ2-5; v_gene: TRBV18; abundance: -; d_gene: -; CDR3nt: TGTGCCAGCTCACCAGCGCAGGGCGAGACCCAGTACTTC; CDR3aa: CASSPAQGETQYF
j_gene: TRBJ1-4; v_gene: TRBV2; abundance: -; d_gene: -; CDR3nt: TGTGCCAGCAGTGAAGCTGCACCACAGGGAAAACTGTTTTTT; CDR3aa: CASSEAAPQGKLFF
j_gene: TRBJ2-3; v_gene: TRBV7-2; abundance: -; d_gene: TRBD2; CDR3nt: TGTGCCAGCAGCCCCAGCGGGGCCGGGACGCAGTATTTT; CDR3aa: CASSPSGAGTQYF
j_gene: TRBJ1-4; v_gene: TRBV5-3; abundance: few; d_gene: -; CDR3nt: TGTGCCAGAAGCTTCAAATCATTTATGAGCATACAGGATGAAAAACTGTTTTTT; CDR3aa: CARSFKSFMSIQDEKLFF
j_gene: TRBJ1-3; v_gene: TRBV19; abundance: -; d_gene: -; CDR3nt: TGTGCCACCTCTCTAACAGTGACGACTGGAAACACCATATATTTT; CDR3aa: CATSLTVTTGNTIYF
j_gene: TRBJ1-1; v_gene: TRBV27; abundance: -; d_gene: TRBD1; CDR3nt: TGTGCCAGCAAAAGACAGGGTAACGGGGCGGTCGAAGCTTTCTTT; CDR3aa: CASKRQGNGAVEAFF
j_gene: TRBJ2-4; v_gene: TRBV5-1; abundance: -; d_gene: -; CDR3nt: TGCGCCAGCAGCTTGGAACAGCCCTCCCAGGGCGACATTCAGTACTTC; CDR3aa: CASSLEQPSQGDIQYF
j_gene: TRBJ1-4; v_gene: TRBV19; abundance: -; d_gene: -; CDR3nt: TGTGCCAGTAGTTTAAACAGGTTACCTAATGAAAAACTGTTTTTT; CDR3aa: CASSLNRLPNEKLFF
j_gene: TRBJ1-6; v_gene: TRBV18; abundance: -; d_gene: -; CDR3nt: TGTGCCAGCTCACCAGACAGGAATTCACCCCTCCACTTT; CDR3aa: CASSPDRNSPLHF
j_gene: TRBJ2-5; v_gene: TRBV3-1/TRBV3-2; abundance: -; d_gene: -; CDR3nt: TGTGCCAGCAGCTGGACAGTGAAGGAGACCCAGTACTTC; CDR3aa: CASSWTVKETQYF
j_gene: TRBJ1-2; v_gene: TRBV27; abundance: -; d_gene: TRBD1; CDR3nt: TGTGCCAGCAGTAAGACAACAGGGGGCGAAGGCTACACCTTC; CDR3aa: CASSKTTGGEGYTF
j_gene: TRBJ1-2; v_gene: TRBV5-1; abundance: -; d_gene: TRBD1; CDR3nt: TGCGCCAGCAGCTCGACAAATGAACAGGGGGAAGGAGGCTACACCTTC; CDR3aa: CASSSTNEQGEGGYTF
j_gene: TRBJ1-2; v_gene: TRBV6-5; abundance: once; d_gene: TRBD1; CDR3nt: TGTGCCACCACCGGGACAGGGTCTGGTGGCTACACCTTC; CDR3aa: CATTGTGSGGYTF
j_gene: TRBJ1-1; v_gene: TRBV7-9; abundance: once; d_gene: -; CDR3nt: TGTGCCAGCAGCTTCGGGTCAGACACTGAAGCTTTCTTT; CDR3aa: CASSFGSDTEAFF
j_gene: TRBJ1-1; v_gene: TRBV29-1; abundance: -; d_gene: TRBD1; CDR3nt: TGCAGCGCTGCGAGAGACAGGGGGGAGTTCCAAGCTTTCTTT; CDR3aa: CSAARDRGEFQAFF
j_gene: TRBJ2-3; v_gene: TRBV7-2; abundance: -; d_gene: TRBD1; CDR3nt: TGTGCCAGCACCCGGACAGGGGACGCAGATACGCAGTATTTT; CDR3aa: CASTRTGDADTQYF
j_gene: TRBJ1-1; v_gene: TRBV9; abundance: -; d_gene: -; CDR3nt: TGTGCCAGCAGCGCCTCGACAGGCACTGAAGCTTTCTTT; CDR3aa: CASSASTGTEAFF
j_gene: TRBJ2-1; v_gene: TRBV9; abundance: few; d_gene: TRBD1; CDR3nt: TGTGCCAGCAGCTTGTCGACAGGGAGCTCCTACAATGAGCAGTTCTTC; CDR3aa: CASSLSTGSSYNEQFF
j_gene: TRBJ1-4; v_gene: TRBV4-3; abundance: -; d_gene: -; CDR3nt: TGCGCCAGCAGCCAAGCGACTTCCGGGACTGGGAATGAAAAACTGTTTTTT; CDR3aa: CASSQATSGTGNEKLFF
j_gene: TRBJ2-5; v_gene: TRBV19; abundance: -; d_gene: TRBD2; CDR3nt: TGTGCCACCTCCTCGGGCGGGGGGCCGATTGGCCGAGAGACCCAGTACTTC; CDR3aa: CATSSGGGPIGRETQYF
j_gene: TRBJ2-3; v_gene: TRBV27; abundance: -; d_gene: -; CDR3nt: TGTGCCAGCAGGCCCCCGGGGGAGCGGAGATTCACAGATACGCAGTATTTT; CDR3aa: CASRPPGERRFTDTQYF
j_gene: TRBJ2-3; v_gene: TRBV7-9; abundance: many; d_gene: TRBD2; CDR3nt: TGTGCCAGCAGCTTAGGACTAGCGGGGTCCACAGATACGCAGTATTTT; CDR3aa: CASSLGLAGSTDTQYF
j_gene: TRBJ1-2; v_gene: TRBV5-1; abundance: once; d_gene: -; CDR3nt: TGCGCCAGCAGCTTGGTAACAGGGTCCCGGGGCTACACCTTC; CDR3aa: CASSLVTGSRGYTF